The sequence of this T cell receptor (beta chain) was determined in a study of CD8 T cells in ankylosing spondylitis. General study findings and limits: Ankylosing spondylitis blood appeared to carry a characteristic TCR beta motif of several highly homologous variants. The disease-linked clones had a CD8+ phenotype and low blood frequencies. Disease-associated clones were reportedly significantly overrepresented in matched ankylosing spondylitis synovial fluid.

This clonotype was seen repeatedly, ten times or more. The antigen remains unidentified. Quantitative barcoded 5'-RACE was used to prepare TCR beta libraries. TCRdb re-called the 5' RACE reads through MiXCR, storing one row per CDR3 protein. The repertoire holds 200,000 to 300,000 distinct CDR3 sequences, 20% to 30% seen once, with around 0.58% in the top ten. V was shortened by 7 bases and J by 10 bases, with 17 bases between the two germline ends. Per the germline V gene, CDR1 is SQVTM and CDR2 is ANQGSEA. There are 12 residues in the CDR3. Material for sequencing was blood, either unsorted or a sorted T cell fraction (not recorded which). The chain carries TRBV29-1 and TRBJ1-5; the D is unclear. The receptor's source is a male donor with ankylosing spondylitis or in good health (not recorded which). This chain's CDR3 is CSARIGSDPQHF. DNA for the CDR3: TGCAGCGCGAGGATTGGTTCCGATCCCCAGCATTTT.